This TCR beta chain was identified during a study of T cells in Graves' hyperthyroidism and ophthalmopathy. Study-wide findings and caveats: Most thyroid clonotypes that were expanded above 0.001 also turned up in blood.

For this clonotype: Its antigen is not known.

The source material, RNA transcripts, was used to amplify TCR beta CDR3 regions. Primed by the HTBI set, a first-round RT-PCR was run on the TCR CDR3. TCRdb analysed the multiplex PCR reads with MiXCR anew, one entry per CDR3 protein. The sample lists hundreds of thousands of distinct CDR3 sequences; around 45% were seen once. The specimen was peripheral blood or thyroid tissue (not recorded which). The TCR comes from a young woman with Graves' hyperthyroidism.

DNA for the CDR3: TGTGCCAGTAGTATCGCAGGCCACGGGGCCAACGTCCTGACTTTC. Amino acids: CASSIAGHGANVLTF. This chain uses TRBV19 with TRBJ2-6; no clear D gene. Germline lookup yields CDR1 LNHDA and CDR2 SQIVND (reference sequence). The CDR3 is made up of 15 amino acids. V gave up 3 bases and J gave up 4 bases, with 10 bases separating them.